The rows below give T cell receptor beta chains drawn from one sample of a study of T cell repertoires in cytomegalovirus infection. MiXCR, run by TCRdb on the reads, gives a single entry per CDR3 protein. The repertoire holds roughly 500,000 distinct CDR3 sequences, about 15% seen once, with 20% to 30% in the top ten. The sequenced sample consisted of CD8+ T cells from PBMCs. The receptor set was obtained from a human donor in good health (CMV status not recorded). Some clones in this sample may be carry-over from other donors' samples. Each CDR3 is given with its conserved first and last residue. A D gene is named only where the DNA matches it firmly. Some rows mark clone size as missing; the rest say once, few, many or name a class of expanded clone.

j_call clone_size d_call v_call cdr3_aa cdr3_nt
TRBJ2-7 many . TRBV25-1 CASRDYEQYF TGTGCCAGCAGGGACTACGAGCAGTACTTC
TRBJ2-7 few TRBD1 TRBV2 CASSFPLGTGGQQEQYF TGTGCCAGCAGCTTTCCCTTGGGGACAGGGGGCCAACAGGAGCAGTACTTC
TRBJ1-1 . . TRBV19 CASSIPTRMNTEAFF TGTGCCAGTAGTATTCCGACACGCATGAACACTGAAGCTTTCTTT
TRBJ2-7 many . TRBV7-9 CASSPGRYEQYF TGTGCCAGCAGCCCCGGTCGCTACGAGCAGTACTTC
TRBJ2-7 . TRBD1 TRBV27 CASSKDRGPSYEQYF TGTGCCAGCAGTAAAGACAGGGGACCCTCCTACGAGCAGTACTTC
TRBJ1-5 many TRBD1 TRBV19 CASSIGDRGGVGNQPQHF TGTGCCAGTAGTATAGGGGACAGGGGTGGAGTAGGCAATCAGCCCCAGCATTTT
TRBJ2-5 . . TRBV13 CASSPQGLGGQETQYF TGTGCCAGCAGCCCTCAGGGGCTCGGGGGCCAAGAGACCCAGTACTTC
TRBJ2-1 many TRBD2 TRBV7-8 CASRAPASGVYNEQFF TGTGCCAGCAGAGCTCCCGCTAGCGGAGTATACAATGAGCAGTTCTTC
TRBJ2-7 few TRBD1 TRBV5-1 CASSLVQGVFYEQYF TGCGCCAGCAGCTTGGTTCAGGGGGTGTTCTACGAGCAGTACTTC
TRBJ1-4 . TRBD1 TRBV25-1 CASSERGGRGREDEKLFF TGTGCCAGCAGTGAGAGGGGGGGGAGGGGGCGAGAGGATGAAAAACTGTTTTTT
TRBJ2-7 . TRBD2 TRBV7-6 CASSVTSGDSYEQYF TGTGCCAGCAGCGTGACTAGCGGGGACTCCTACGAGCAGTACTTC
TRBJ1-1 many . TRBV12-3/TRBV12-4 CASSAPQGNTEAFF TGTGCCAGCAGTGCCCCCCAGGGGAACACTGAAGCTTTCTTT
TRBJ2-1 many . TRBV7-9 CASSSKMAEGYNEQFF TGTGCCAGCAGCTCCAAAATGGCCGAGGGTTACAATGAGCAGTTCTTC
TRBJ2-3 . . TRBV2 CASSEVYGADTQYF TGTGCCAGCAGTGAAGTCTACGGGGCAGATACGCAGTATTTT
TRBJ2-7 . . TRBV29-1 CSVEWGAGEQYF TGCAGCGTTGAATGGGGGGCTGGCGAGCAGTACTTC
TRBJ1-4 few . TRBV20-1 CSARRRVFNSTNEKLFF TGCAGTGCTAGAAGAAGGGTGTTCAATTCAACTAATGAAAAACTGTTTTTT
TRBJ1-1 . . TRBV5-4 CAYRGGTEAFF TGTGCCTACAGAGGGGGCACTGAAGCTTTCTTT
TRBJ2-7 many TRBD1 TRBV7-9 CASSVGQRGTYEQYF TGTGCCAGCAGCGTGGGACAGAGAGGAACCTACGAGCAGTACTTC
TRBJ2-1 . . TRBV30 CAWIEHEQFF TGTGCCTGGATAGAACATGAGCAGTTCTTC
TRBJ1-5 few . TRBV5-5 CASSLDSWGNQPQHF TGTGCCAGCAGCTTGGACAGTTGGGGCAATCAGCCCCAGCATTTT
TRBJ2-1 few . TRBV27 CASSIRHTNEQFF TGTGCCAGCAGTATCAGACATACCAATGAGCAGTTCTTC
TRBJ1-6 many . TRBV12-5 CASGLVLGGRGNSPLHF TGTGCTAGTGGTTTGGTACTGGGGGGAAGGGGTAATTCACCCCTCCACTTT
TRBJ2-1 many TRBD2 TRBV11-2 CASSGFTSGGYNEQFF TGTGCCAGCAGCGGATTCACTAGCGGGGGATACAATGAGCAGTTCTTC
TRBJ2-1 many TRBD2 TRBV12-3/TRBV12-4 CASSLSLAGGYEQFF TGTGCCAGCAGTTTAAGCCTAGCGGGAGGGTATGAGCAGTTCTTC
TRBJ2-5 . . TRBV20-1 CSARTDSWDGETQYF TGCAGTGCTAGAACCGACAGTTGGGACGGGGAGACCCAGTACTTC
TRBJ1-2 many . TRBV25-1 CASSESRNYGYTF TGTGCCAGCAGTGAATCAAGAAACTATGGCTACACCTTC
TRBJ1-2 many TRBD1 TRBV7-9 CASSSGQAVDGYTF TGTGCCAGCAGCTCCGGACAGGCGGTCGATGGCTACACCTTC
TRBJ2-7 . . TRBV5-4 CASSSRGGTVYEQYF TGTGCCAGCAGCTCCCGAGGAGGGACGGTGTACGAGCAGTACTTC
TRBJ2-1 few TRBD2 TRBV6-2/TRBV6-3 CASSQGLGYNEQFF TGTGCCAGCAGCCAGGGACTAGGGTACAATGAGCAGTTCTTC
TRBJ1-1 few . TRBV2 CASTEMNTEAFF TGTGCCAGCACCGAAATGAACACTGAAGCTTTCTTT
TRBJ2-3 . TRBD2 TRBV7-6 CASSLEAGDQDTQYF TGTGCTAGCAGCTTAGAAGCGGGAGATCAAGATACGCAGTATTTT
TRBJ1-3 few . TRBV9 CASSDPSGNTIYF TGTGCCAGCAGCGACCCCTCTGGAAACACCATATATTTT
TRBJ1-6 few . TRBV30 CAWSPTLGYNSPLHF TGTGCCTGGAGTCCCACATTGGGCTATAATTCACCCCTCCACTTT
TRBJ2-7 . TRBD2 TRBV6-6 CASSYSRTSGATYEQYF TGTGCCAGCAGTTACTCGCGGACTAGCGGAGCCACCTACGAGCAGTACTTC
TRBJ1-2 many TRBD1 TRBV12-3/TRBV12-4 CASRGVKTGEFAYGYTF TGTGCCAGCAGGGGGGTTAAGACAGGGGAGTTTGCCTATGGCTACACCTTC
TRBJ1-1 . . TRBV25-1 CASGWGVNTEAFF TGTGCCAGCGGTTGGGGGGTGAACACTGAAGCTTTCTTT
TRBJ1-6 . . TRBV19 CASSMAGVGSYNSPLHF TGTGCCAGTAGTATGGCAGGGGTTGGCTCCTATAATTCACCCCTCCACTTT
TRBJ2-7 few TRBD1 TRBV5-6 CASSVRDRWYEQYF TGTGCCAGCAGCGTCCGGGACAGGTGGTACGAGCAGTACTTC
TRBJ2-3 many . TRBV11-2 CASSLGWDTQYF TGTGCCAGCAGCTTAGGGTGGGATACGCAGTATTTT